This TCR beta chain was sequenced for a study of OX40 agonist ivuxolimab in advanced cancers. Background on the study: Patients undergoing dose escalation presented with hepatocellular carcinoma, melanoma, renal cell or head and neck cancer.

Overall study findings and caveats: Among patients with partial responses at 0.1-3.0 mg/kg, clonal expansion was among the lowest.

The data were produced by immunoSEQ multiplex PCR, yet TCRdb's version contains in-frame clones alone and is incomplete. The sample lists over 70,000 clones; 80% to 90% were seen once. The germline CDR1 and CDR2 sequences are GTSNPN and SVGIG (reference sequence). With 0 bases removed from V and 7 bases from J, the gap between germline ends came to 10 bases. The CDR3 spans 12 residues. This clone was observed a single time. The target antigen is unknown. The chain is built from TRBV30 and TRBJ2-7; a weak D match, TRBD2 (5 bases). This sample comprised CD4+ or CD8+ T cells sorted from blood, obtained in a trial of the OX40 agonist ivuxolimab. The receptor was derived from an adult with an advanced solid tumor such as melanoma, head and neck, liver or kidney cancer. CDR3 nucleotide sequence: TGTGCCTGGAGTGTACTCGGGGAGGAGCAGTACTTC. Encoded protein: CAWSVLGEEQYF.